Listed below are T cell receptor beta chains from one sample, sequenced in a study of cytomegalovirus exposure and HLA in healthy donors. Produced via immunoSEQ multiplex PCR; TCRdb's table is partial and in-frame only. Among under 250,000 clones listed, about 81% were seen once. The sample comprised PBMCs. Receptors originate from a woman in her 30s in good health and CMV-seronegative. The CDR3 runs from the conserved cysteine through the conserved F or W. Fields, in order: V gene, D gene, J gene, clone size, CDR3 protein, CDR3 DNA. D genes are given only for firm matches. Clone size is stated in some rows and not others, as once, few, many or a class when expanded.

TRBV5-1,TRBD2,TRBJ2-7,-,CASRGGTSGIYEQYF,TGCGCCAGCAGGGGGGGGACTAGCGGGATTTACGAGCAGTACTTC
TRBV5-1,-,TRBJ1-3,few,CASSLGYRASGNTIYF,TGCGCCAGCAGCTTGGGGTACAGGGCCTCTGGAAACACCATATATTTT
TRBV5-4,-,TRBJ1-1,once,CASSLFQLNTEAFF,TGTGCCAGCAGCTTGTTCCAGTTGAACACTGAAGCTTTCTTT
TRBV19,-,TRBJ1-1,-,CASKTRYQAEAFF,TGTGCCAGCAAAACCCGATATCAGGCTGAAGCTTTCTTT
TRBV14,-,TRBJ1-6,once,CASSQPGSYNSPLHF,TGTGCCAGCAGCCAACCGGGCTCCTATAATTCACCCCTCCACTTT
TRBV5-6,-,TRBJ1-2,-,CASTPNRGDYGYTF,TGTGCCAGCACCCCCAACCGGGGGGACTATGGCTACACCTTC
TRBV4-1,-,TRBJ2-7,few,CASSRPARGGYEQYF,TGCGCCAGCAGCCGACCTGCGCGAGGCGGCTACGAGCAGTACTTC
TRBV2,-,TRBJ1-3,once,CASSEWGVSGNTIYF,TGTGCCAGCAGTGAATGGGGGGTCTCTGGAAACACCATATATTTT
TRBV7-3,-,TRBJ1-1,-,CASSRNGGTEAFF,TGTGCCAGCAGCCGGAACGGGGGGACTGAAGCTTTCTTT
TRBV9,TRBD1,TRBJ2-7,-,CASSAGTGNFLEQYF,TGTGCCAGCAGCGCCGGGACAGGGAACTTTCTCGAGCAGTACTTC
TRBV2,-,TRBJ2-3,few,CASSRQATRDTQYF,TGTGCCAGCAGTCGGCAGGCAACTCGAGATACGCAGTATTTT
TRBV19,TRBD2,TRBJ2-1,-,CASSALAGGGDEQFF,TGTGCCAGTAGTGCGCTAGCGGGAGGGGGGGATGAGCAGTTCTTC
TRBV4-1,TRBD1,TRBJ1-2,once,CASSQNPRDRVFYGYTF,TGCGCCAGCAGCCAAAACCCCCGGGACAGGGTGTTCTATGGCTACACCTTC
TRBV19,TRBD1,TRBJ2-1,-,CATTIERQGALDNEQFF,TGTGCCACCACAATTGAACGACAGGGGGCGCTTGACAATGAGCAGTTCTTC
TRBV15,TRBD1,TRBJ2-5,-,CATSRDEGAQQTQYF,TGTGCCACCAGCAGAGATGAGGGGGCCCAGCAGACCCAGTACTTC
TRBV6-5,-,TRBJ1-2,-,CASSYSYPSYGYTF,TGTGCCAGCAGTTACTCGTATCCGAGCTATGGCTACACCTTC
TRBV19,-,TRBJ1-1,-,CASSNILMNTEAFF,TGTGCCAGTAGTAATATCTTAATGAACACTGAAGCTTTCTTT
TRBV6-4,-,TRBJ1-3,-,CASSVRGGNSSGNTIYF,TGTGCCAGCAGTGTAAGGGGCGGGAACAGCTCTGGAAACACCATATATTTT
TRBV7-9,-,TRBJ2-2,few,CASSLALTGELFF,TGTGCCAGCAGCTTAGCCCTCACCGGGGAGCTGTTTTTT